The sequence of this T cell receptor (beta chain) was determined in a study of T-cell reconstitution after alpha-beta-depleted transplantation in children. Study findings and constraints: Surviving recipient cells, namely T cells and thymic progenitors, were the source of high day-60 TCRbeta diversity in some patients.

This CDR3 spans 13 amino acids. CDR1 DFQATT and CDR2 SNEGSKA come from the germline V gene (reference sequence). Trimming shortened V by 0 bases and J by 7 bases, and 10 bases separated the two germline ends. In this sample, this clonotype turned up many times. Its antigen is currently unknown. The authors prepared the TCRbeta library with unique molecular identifiers. TCRdb re-called the PCR reads with MiXCR, one entry per CDR3 protein. The repertoire consists of hundreds of thousands of distinct CDR3 sequences, with 13% occurring once and the leading ten covering roughly 2.3%. The V and J genes are TRBV20-1 and TRBJ2-1; no firm D call. This receptor was obtained from a male patient younger than 18 who had a stem cell transplant for acute myeloid leukemia, so the T cells may come from the graft donor. Material: PBMCs, mostly from graft donor cells, obtained 360 days after TCRalphabeta/CD19-depleted stem cell transplant. CDR3 amino acids: CSARDWGPNEQFF. CDR3 bases: TGCAGTGCTAGAGATTGGGGTCCGAATGAGCAGTTCTTC.